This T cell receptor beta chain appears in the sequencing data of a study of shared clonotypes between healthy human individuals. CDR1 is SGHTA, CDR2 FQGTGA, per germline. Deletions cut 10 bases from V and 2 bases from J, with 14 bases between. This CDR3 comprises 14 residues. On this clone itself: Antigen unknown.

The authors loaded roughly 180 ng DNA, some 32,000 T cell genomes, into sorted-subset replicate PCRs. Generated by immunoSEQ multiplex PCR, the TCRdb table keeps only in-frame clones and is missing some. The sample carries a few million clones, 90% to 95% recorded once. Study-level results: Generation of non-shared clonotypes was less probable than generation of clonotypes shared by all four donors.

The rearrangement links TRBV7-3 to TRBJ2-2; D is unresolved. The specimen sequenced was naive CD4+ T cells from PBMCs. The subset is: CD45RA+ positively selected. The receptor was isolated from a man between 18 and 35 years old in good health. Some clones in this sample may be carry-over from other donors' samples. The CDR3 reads CATQFSPNTGELFF. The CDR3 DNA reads TGTGCCACCCAGTTCTCACCTAACACCGGGGAGCTGTTTTTT.